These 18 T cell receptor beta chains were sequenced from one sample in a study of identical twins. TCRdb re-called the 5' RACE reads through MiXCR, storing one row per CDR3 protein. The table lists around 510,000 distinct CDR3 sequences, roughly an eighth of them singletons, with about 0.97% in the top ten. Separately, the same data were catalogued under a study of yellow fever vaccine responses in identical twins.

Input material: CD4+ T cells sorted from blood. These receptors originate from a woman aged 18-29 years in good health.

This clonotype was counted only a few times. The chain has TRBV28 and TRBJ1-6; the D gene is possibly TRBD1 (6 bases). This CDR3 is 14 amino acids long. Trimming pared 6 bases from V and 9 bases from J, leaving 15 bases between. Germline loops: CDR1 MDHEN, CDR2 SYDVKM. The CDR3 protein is CASRPNRVPSPLHF. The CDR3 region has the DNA TGTGCCAGCAGACCCAACAGGGTTCCTTCACCCCTCCACTTT.

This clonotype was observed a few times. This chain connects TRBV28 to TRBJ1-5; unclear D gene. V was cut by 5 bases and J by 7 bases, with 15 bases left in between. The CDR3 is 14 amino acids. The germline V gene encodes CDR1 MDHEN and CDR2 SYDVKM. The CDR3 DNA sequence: TGTGCCAGCAGTGAGACAAGGGATGGGCAGCCCCAGCATTTT. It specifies CASSETRDGQPQHF. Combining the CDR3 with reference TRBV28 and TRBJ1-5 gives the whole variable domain DVKVTQSSRYLVKRTGEKVFLECVQDMDHENMFWYRQDPGLGLRLIYFSYDVKMKEKGDIPEGYSVSREKKERFSLILESASTNQTSMYLCASSETRDGQPQHFGDGTRLSIL.

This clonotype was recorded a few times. The CDR3 loop is CASSILSGTSYGAAGELFF. Written as DNA, the CDR3 is TGCGCCAGCAGCATACTATCCGGGACTAGTTATGGGGCCGCCGGGGAGCTGTTTTTT. The chain uses TRBV5-1 and TRBJ2-2; 8 nucleotides line up with TRBD2. The CDR3 totals 19 residues. Germline CDR1 is SGHRS and CDR2 is YFSETQ. V lost 4 bases to trimming and J lost 6 bases; unmatched junction nucleotides: 20.

Here the CDR3 DNA reads TGTGCCAGCAGCCAACAAGTGGGATTCTACGAGCAGTACTTC. Translating gives CASSQQVGFYEQYF. The chain couples TRBV14 to TRBJ2-7; D gene unclear. CDR1 and CDR2 (germline): SGHDN, FVKESK. The V and J ends lost 2 bases and 3 bases respectively, with 11 bases between them. This CDR3 has 14 residues. Combining the CDR3 with reference TRBV14 and TRBJ2-7 gives the whole variable domain EAGVTQFPSHSVIEKGQTVTLRCDPISGHDNLYWYRRVMGKEIKFLLHFVKESKQDESGMPNNRFLAERTGGTYSTLKVQPAELEDSGVYFCASSQQVGFYEQYFGPGTRLTVT.

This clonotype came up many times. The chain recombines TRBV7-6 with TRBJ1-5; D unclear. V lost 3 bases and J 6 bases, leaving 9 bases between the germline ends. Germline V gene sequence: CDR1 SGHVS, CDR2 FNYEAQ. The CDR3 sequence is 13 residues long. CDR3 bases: TGTGCCAGCAGCTTGTGGGTGGGTCAGCCCCAGCATTTT. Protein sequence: CASSLWVGQPQHF. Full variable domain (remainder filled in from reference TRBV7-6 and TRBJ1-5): GAGVSQSPRYKVTKRGQDVALRCDPISGHVSLYWYRQALGQGPEFLTYFNYEAQQDKSGLPNDRFSAERPEGSISTLTIQRTEQRDSAMYRCASSLWVGQPQHFGDGTRLSIL.

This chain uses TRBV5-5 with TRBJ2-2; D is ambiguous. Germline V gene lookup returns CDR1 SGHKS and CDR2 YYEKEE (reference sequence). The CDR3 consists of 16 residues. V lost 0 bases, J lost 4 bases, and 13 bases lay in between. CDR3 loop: CASSLVAARITGELFF. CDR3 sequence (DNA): TGTGCCAGCAGCTTGGTCGCTGCCCGGATCACCGGGGAGCTGTTTTTT.

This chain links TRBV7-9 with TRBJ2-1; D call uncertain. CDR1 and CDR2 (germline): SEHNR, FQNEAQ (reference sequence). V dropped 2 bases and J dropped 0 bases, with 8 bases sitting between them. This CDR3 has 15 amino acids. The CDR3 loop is CASSLLHLSYNEQFF. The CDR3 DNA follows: TGTGCCAGCAGCTTACTTCACCTCTCCTACAATGAGCAGTTCTTC.

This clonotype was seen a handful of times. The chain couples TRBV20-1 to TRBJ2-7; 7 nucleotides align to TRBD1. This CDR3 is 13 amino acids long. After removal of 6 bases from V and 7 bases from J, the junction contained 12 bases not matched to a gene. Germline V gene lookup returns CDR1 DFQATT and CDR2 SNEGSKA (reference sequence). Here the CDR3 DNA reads TGCAGTGCAATGAAGGGGGCCCCCGGAGAGCAGTACTTC. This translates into CSAMKGAPGEQYF.

The CDR3 region is CASSQPAGENTEAFF. The CDR3 nucleotides are TGTGCCAGCAGCCAACCCGCAGGGGAGAACACTGAAGCTTTCTTT. The chain couples TRBV3-1 to TRBJ1-1, with a tentative D call TRBD1 (6 bases). The CDR3 has 15 amino acids. Trimming took 2 bases from V and 1 from J, leaving 11 bases between them. Per germline, CDR1 LGHDT and CDR2 YNNKEL (reference sequence).

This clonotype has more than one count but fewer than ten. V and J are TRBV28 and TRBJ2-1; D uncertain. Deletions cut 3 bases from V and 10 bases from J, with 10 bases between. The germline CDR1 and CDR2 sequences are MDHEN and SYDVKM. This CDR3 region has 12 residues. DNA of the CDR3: TGTGCCAGCAGTTTGAGGCTACCGGAGCAGTTCTTC. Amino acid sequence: CASSLRLPEQFF.

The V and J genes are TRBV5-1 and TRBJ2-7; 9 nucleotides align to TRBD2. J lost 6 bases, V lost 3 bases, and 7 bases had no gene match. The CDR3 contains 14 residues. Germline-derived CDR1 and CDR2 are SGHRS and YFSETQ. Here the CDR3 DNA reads TGCGCCAGCAGCTCCTTAGCGGGAGAGCTCGAGCAGTACTTC. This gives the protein CASSSLAGELEQYF.

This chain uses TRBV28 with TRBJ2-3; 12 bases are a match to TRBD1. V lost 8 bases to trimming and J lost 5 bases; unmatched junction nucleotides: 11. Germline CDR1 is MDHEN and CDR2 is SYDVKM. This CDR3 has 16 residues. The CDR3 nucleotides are TGTGCCAGCTTATCACCGGGACAGGGGGCGTTAGATACGCAGTATTTT. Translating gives CASLSPGQGALDTQYF.

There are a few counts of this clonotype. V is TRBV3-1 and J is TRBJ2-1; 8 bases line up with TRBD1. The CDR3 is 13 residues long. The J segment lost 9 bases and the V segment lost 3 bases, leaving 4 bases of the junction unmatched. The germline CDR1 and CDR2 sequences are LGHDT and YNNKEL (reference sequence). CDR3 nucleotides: TGTGCCAGCAGCCAGCAGGGGGCGCTTGAGCAGTTCTTC. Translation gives CASSQQGALEQFF.

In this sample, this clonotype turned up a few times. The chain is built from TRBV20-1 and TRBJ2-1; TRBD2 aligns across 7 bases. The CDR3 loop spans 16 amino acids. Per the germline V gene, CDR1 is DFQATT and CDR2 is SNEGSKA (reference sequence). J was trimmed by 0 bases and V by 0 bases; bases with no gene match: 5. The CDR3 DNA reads TGCAGTGCTAGAGATCTGCGGGGGAACTCCTACAATGAGCAGTTCTTC. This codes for CSARDLRGNSYNEQFF.

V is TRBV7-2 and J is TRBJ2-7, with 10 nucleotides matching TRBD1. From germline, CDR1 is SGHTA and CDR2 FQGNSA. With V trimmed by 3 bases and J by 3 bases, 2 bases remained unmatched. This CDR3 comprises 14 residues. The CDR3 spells CASSFGDRGYEQYF. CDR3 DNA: TGTGCCAGCAGCTTCGGGGACAGGGGCTACGAGCAGTACTTC.

The CDR3 sequence is CASSFRGAFEVANYGYTF. Here the CDR3 DNA reads TGTGCCAGCAGCTTTCGGGGTGCCTTTGAAGTAGCTAACTATGGCTACACCTTC. The chain recombines TRBV11-2 with TRBJ1-2; unclear D gene. Germline V gene data show CDR1 as SGHAT and CDR2 as FQNNGV. The CDR3 consists of 18 residues. V lost 3 bases, J lost 0 bases, and 20 bases lay in between.

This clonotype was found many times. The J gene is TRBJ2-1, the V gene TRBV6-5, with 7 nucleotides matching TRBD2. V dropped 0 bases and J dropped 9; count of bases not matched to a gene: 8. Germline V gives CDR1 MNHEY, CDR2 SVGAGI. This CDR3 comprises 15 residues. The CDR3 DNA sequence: TGTGCCAGCAGTTACTCGACGGGAGGATCCGGTGAGCAGTTCTTC. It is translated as CASSYSTGGSGEQFF.

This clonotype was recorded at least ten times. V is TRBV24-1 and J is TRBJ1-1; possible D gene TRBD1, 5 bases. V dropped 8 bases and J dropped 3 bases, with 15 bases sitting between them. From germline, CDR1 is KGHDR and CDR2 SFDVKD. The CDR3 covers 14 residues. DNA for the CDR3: TGTGCCACCACCCCGGGAGGGGCGGACACTGAAGCTTTCTTT. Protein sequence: CATTPGGADTEAFF.